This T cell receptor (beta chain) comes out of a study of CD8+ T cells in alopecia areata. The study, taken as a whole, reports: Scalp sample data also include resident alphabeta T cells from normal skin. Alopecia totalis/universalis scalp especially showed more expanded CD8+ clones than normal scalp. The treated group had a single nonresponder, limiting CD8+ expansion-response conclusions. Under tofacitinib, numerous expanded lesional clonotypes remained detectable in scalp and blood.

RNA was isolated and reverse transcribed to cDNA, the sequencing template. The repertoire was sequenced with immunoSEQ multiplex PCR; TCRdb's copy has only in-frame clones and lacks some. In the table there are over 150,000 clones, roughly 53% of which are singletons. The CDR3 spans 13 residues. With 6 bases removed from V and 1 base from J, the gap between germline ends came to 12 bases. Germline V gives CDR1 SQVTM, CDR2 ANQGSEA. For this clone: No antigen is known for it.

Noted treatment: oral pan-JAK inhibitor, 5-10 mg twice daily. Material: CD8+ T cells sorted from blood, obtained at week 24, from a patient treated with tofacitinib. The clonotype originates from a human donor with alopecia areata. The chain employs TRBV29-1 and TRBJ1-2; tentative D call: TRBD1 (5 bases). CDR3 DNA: TGCAGCGTGCCGGGACGGATTAACTATGGCTACACCTTC. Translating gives CSVPGRINYGYTF.